This T cell receptor beta chain was captured by sequencing in a study of response to subunit inactivated influenza vaccine. With respect to this clonotype: Antigen unknown.

TCRdb reprocessed the RT-PCR reads with MiXCR, giving one entry per CDR3 protein. The sample holds fewer than 700,000 distinct CDR3 sequences; 13% are singletons and the top ten take around 12%. Study-wide points: The authors proposed limited new T cell recruitment per seasonal influenza vaccination.

The CDR3 spans 14 residues. The germline gives CDR1 SGHRS, CDR2 YFSETQ. The junction had 7 bases not matched to a gene; V was cut back by 3 bases and J by 5 bases. The rearrangement links TRBV5-1 to TRBJ2-5; 7 bases align to TRBD1. Sequenced material: PBMCs from blood, taken roughly 45 days after vaccination. The origin of this receptor is a man between 45 and 60 years old who received an inactivated influenza vaccine. The DNA for the CDR3 is TGCGCCAGCAGCTGGACAGGTCAGGAGGAGACCCAGTACTTC. Translated, it gives CASSWTGQEETQYF. Full variable domain (remainder filled in from reference TRBV5-1 and TRBJ2-5): KAGVTQTPRYLIKTRGQQVTLSCSPISGHRSVSWYQQTPGQGLQFLFEYFSETQRNKGNFPGRFSGRQFSNSRSEMNVSTLELGDSALYLCASSWTGQEETQYFGPGTRLLVL.